This TCR beta chain is drawn from a study of T cell responses to AZD1222 COVID-19 vaccine. The CDR3 totals 12 residues. Germline V gives CDR1 SQVTM, CDR2 ANQGSEA. V was cut by 0 bases and J by 6 bases, with 8 bases left in between. As to this clone: The antigen is not known.

Analysis merged second doses at about 4 or about 12 weeks. Whole-study results and caveats: Recipients of AZD1222 seropositive at baseline numbered only six or seven.

Assay: immunoSEQ multiplex PCR; the TCRdb copy retains only in-frame clones and omits some. The table includes fewer than 200,000 clones, more than 85% detected once. This receptor was taken from an adult who received the AZD1222 COVID-19 vaccine. The rearrangement links TRBV29-1 to TRBJ1-2; D perhaps matches TRBD1 (6 bases). Source: peripheral blood, taken 28 days after the second AZD1222 dose. The CDR3 loop reads CSVEEWGHGYTF. The DNA of the CDR3 is TGCAGCGTTGAAGAGTGGGGGCATGGCTACACCTTC.